The rows below give T cell receptor beta chains drawn from one sample of a study of relationships among human T cell subsets. TCRdb reanalysed the multiplex PCR reads using MiXCR and keeps one entry per CDR3 protein. The sample records 10,000 to 15,000 distinct CDR3 sequences, around 69% being singletons. Sequenced input: CD4+ Th1 cells sorted from blood. Receptors originate from a middle-aged man in good health. Each CDR3 is given with its conserved first and last residue. Fields, in order: J gene, D gene, clone size, V gene, CDR3 protein, CDR3 DNA. The D gene is left open where the match is weak. The size of a clone is reported for some rows only, either as once, few or many, or as a class for expanded clones.

J: TRBJ2-2; D: -; size: -; V: TRBV19; CDR3: CASSIPGPAGELFF; DNA: TGTGCCAGTAGTATCCCGGGGCCGGCCGGGGAGCTGTTTTTT
J: TRBJ2-3; D: -; size: once; V: TRBV29-1; CDR3: CSVPRAGSTDTQYF; DNA: TGCAGCGTTCCTCGGGCGGGGAGCACAGATACGCAGTATTTT
J: TRBJ2-2; D: -; size: once; V: TRBV19; CDR3: CATTFSNTGELFF; DNA: TGTGCCACCACGTTTTCGAACACCGGGGAGCTGTTTTTT
J: TRBJ2-1; D: -; size: few; V: TRBV11-2; CDR3: CASSLRRDLTSYNEQFF; DNA: TGTGCCAGCAGCTTGAGGCGGGACCTTACTTCCTACAATGAGCAGTTCTTC
J: TRBJ2-1; D: -; size: -; V: TRBV28; CDR3: CASRLAHLNEQFF; DNA: TGTGCCAGCAGATTAGCTCACCTGAATGAGCAGTTCTTC
J: TRBJ1-4; D: -; size: -; V: TRBV28; CDR3: CASSLEEVGPLFF; DNA: TGTGCCAGCAGTTTAGAGGAGGTAGGGCCACTGTTTTTT
J: TRBJ2-1; D: TRBD1; size: -; V: TRBV6-6; CDR3: CASSQGQGHYNEQFF; DNA: TGTGCCAGCAGCCAGGGACAGGGTCACTACAATGAGCAGTTCTTC
J: TRBJ1-5; D: TRBD1; size: -; V: TRBV28; CDR3: CASSLVQGDQPQHF; DNA: TGTGCCAGCAGTTTAGTCCAGGGGGATCAGCCCCAGCATTTT
J: TRBJ2-7; D: -; size: -; V: TRBV2; CDR3: CAGSEGWGSSYEQYF; DNA: TGTGCCGGCAGTGAAGGGTGGGGAAGCTCCTACGAGCAGTACTTC
J: TRBJ2-2; D: -; size: -; V: TRBV5-1; CDR3: CASSPSSAPGELFF; DNA: TGCGCCAGCAGCCCATCTAGCGCCCCCGGGGAGCTGTTTTTT
J: TRBJ2-1; D: -; size: -; V: TRBV25-1; CDR3: CASSRLYNEQFF; DNA: TGTGCCAGCAGTCGGCTGTACAATGAGCAGTTCTTC
J: TRBJ2-3; D: -; size: medium-sized; V: TRBV28; CDR3: CASSFGSLTDTQYF; DNA: TGTGCCAGCAGTTTCGGGTCTCTAACAGATACGCAGTATTTT
J: TRBJ2-1; D: -; size: few; V: TRBV12-3/TRBV12-4; CDR3: CASSLRVEGYNEQFF; DNA: TGTGCCAGCAGTTTACGGGTAGAGGGCTACAATGAGCAGTTCTTC
J: TRBJ2-2; D: -; size: -; V: TRBV20-1; CDR3: CSARGGLAVTGELFF; DNA: TGCAGTGCTAGAGGGGGGCTAGCGGTAACCGGGGAGCTGTTTTTT
J: TRBJ2-7; D: TRBD2; size: -; V: TRBV5-5; CDR3: CASSLASGTYPSYEQYF; DNA: TGTGCCAGCAGCTTAGCTAGCGGGACCTACCCCTCCTACGAGCAGTACTTC
J: TRBJ2-2; D: -; size: medium-sized; V: TRBV11-2; CDR3: CASSTQGTGELFF; DNA: TGTGCCAGCAGCACCCAAGGCACCGGGGAGCTGTTTTTT
J: TRBJ2-1; D: -; size: -; V: TRBV11-2; CDR3: CASSQSYEQFF; DNA: TGTGCCAGCAGCCAATCATATGAGCAGTTCTTC
J: TRBJ1-6; D: -; size: -; V: TRBV27; CDR3: CASRGHNNSPLHF; DNA: TGTGCCAGCAGGGGACACAATAATTCACCCCTCCACTTT
J: TRBJ2-1; D: -; size: -; V: TRBV4-1; CDR3: CASSQLLARESSYNEQFF; DNA: TGCGCCAGCAGCCAATTACTCGCACGGGAGTCTTCCTACAATGAGCAGTTCTTC
J: TRBJ2-7; D: -; size: -; V: TRBV11-2; CDR3: CASSLQVSYEQYF; DNA: TGTGCCAGCAGCTTACAGGTATCCTACGAGCAGTACTTC
J: TRBJ1-1; D: -; size: -; V: TRBV2; CDR3: CASSDAGAGPEAFF; DNA: TGTGCCAGCAGTGATGCGGGCGCCGGCCCTGAAGCTTTCTTT
J: TRBJ2-1; D: -; size: -; V: TRBV28; CDR3: CASSLGEEQFF; DNA: TGTGCCAGCAGTTTGGGGGAGGAGCAGTTCTTC
J: TRBJ1-1; D: -; size: -; V: TRBV28; CDR3: CASSPRLRPNTEAFF; DNA: TGTGCCAGCAGTCCCCGACTCAGGCCGAACACTGAAGCTTTCTTT
J: TRBJ2-3; D: -; size: -; V: TRBV28; CDR3: CASSEGRSTQYF; DNA: TGTGCCAGCAGCGAGGGGAGGAGTACGCAGTATTTT
J: TRBJ2-1; D: TRBD2; size: -; V: TRBV18; CDR3: CASSPLAGAQFF; DNA: TGTGCCAGCTCACCCCTAGCGGGGGCCCAGTTCTTC
J: TRBJ2-5; D: -; size: -; V: TRBV18; CDR3: CASSAGQKETQYF; DNA: TGTGCCAGCTCAGCCGGACAGAAAGAGACCCAGTACTTC
J: TRBJ2-2; D: -; size: -; V: TRBV10-3; CDR3: CAIRTTSNTGELFF; DNA: TGTGCCATTCGGACTACATCGAACACCGGGGAGCTGTTTTTT
J: TRBJ2-5; D: -; size: -; V: TRBV11-2; CDR3: CASSLGAAQETQYF; DNA: TGTGCCAGCAGCTTAGGGGCGGCCCAAGAGACCCAGTACTTC
J: TRBJ2-3; D: -; size: -; V: TRBV5-1; CDR3: CASSLDGTIDTQYF; DNA: TGCGCCAGCAGCTTGGATGGGACAATAGATACGCAGTATTTT
J: TRBJ1-6; D: TRBD1; size: medium-sized; V: TRBV20-1; CDR3: CSARAGTGGNSPLHF; DNA: TGCAGTGCTAGGGCCGGGACAGGGGGAAATTCACCCCTCCACTTT
J: TRBJ2-7; D: -; size: -; V: TRBV29-1; CDR3: CSVADGGAKVEQYF; DNA: TGCAGCGTTGCCGACGGCGGGGCCAAAGTCGAGCAGTACTTC
J: TRBJ2-2; D: -; size: few; V: TRBV1; CDR3: CTSSQVDPGQGGELFF; DNA: TGCACCAGCAGCCAAGTCGATCCGGGACAGGGCGGGGAGCTGTTTTTT
J: TRBJ2-7; D: -; size: -; V: TRBV24-1; CDR3: CATSERMPLKQYF; DNA: TGTGCCACCAGTGAGAGGATGCCTTTGAAGCAGTACTTC
J: TRBJ2-3; D: TRBD1; size: -; V: TRBV4-1; CDR3: CASSQHYRQGTDTQYF; DNA: TGCGCCAGCAGCCAGCATTATCGACAGGGAACAGATACGCAGTATTTT
J: TRBJ2-7; D: TRBD2; size: few; V: TRBV29-1; CDR3: CSIGGTAHEQYF; DNA: TGCAGCATCGGGGGGACCGCCCACGAGCAGTACTTC
J: TRBJ2-1; D: -; size: few; V: TRBV11-1; CDR3: CASSLANEQFF; DNA: TGTGCCAGCAGCTTAGCTAATGAGCAGTTCTTC
J: TRBJ2-3; D: TRBD2; size: few; V: TRBV29-1; CDR3: CSVAVWGGPTNTQYF; DNA: TGCAGCGTTGCAGTTTGGGGAGGGCCCACAAATACGCAGTATTTT
J: TRBJ1-5; D: -; size: few; V: TRBV2; CDR3: CASSKGTSNQPQHF; DNA: TGTGCCAGCAGTAAGGGGACGAGCAATCAGCCCCAGCATTTT
J: TRBJ2-7; D: TRBD1; size: -; V: TRBV28; CDR3: CASSPDRGRSYEQYF; DNA: TGTGCCAGCAGTCCGGACAGGGGCCGCTCCTACGAGCAGTACTTC
J: TRBJ2-1; D: -; size: -; V: TRBV11-2; CDR3: CASSMTKEQFF; DNA: TGTGCCAGCAGCATGACCAAGGAGCAGTTCTTC
J: TRBJ2-5; D: -; size: -; V: TRBV5-1; CDR3: CASRTGTQAWTQYF; DNA: TGCGCCAGCAGAACCGGGACTCAAGCATGGACCCAGTACTTC
J: TRBJ1-6; D: -; size: -; V: TRBV29-1; CDR3: CSVVGARNSPLHF; DNA: TGCAGCGTTGTGGGGGCGCGGAATTCACCCCTCCACTTT
J: TRBJ2-7; D: TRBD2; size: -; V: TRBV19; CDR3: CATGGDSYEQYF; DNA: TGTGCCACCGGGGGGGATTCCTACGAGCAGTACTTC
J: TRBJ2-3; D: -; size: -; V: TRBV12-3/TRBV12-4; CDR3: CASSFFGQGDTQYF; DNA: TGTGCCAGCAGTTTCTTCGGCCAAGGGGATACGCAGTATTTT